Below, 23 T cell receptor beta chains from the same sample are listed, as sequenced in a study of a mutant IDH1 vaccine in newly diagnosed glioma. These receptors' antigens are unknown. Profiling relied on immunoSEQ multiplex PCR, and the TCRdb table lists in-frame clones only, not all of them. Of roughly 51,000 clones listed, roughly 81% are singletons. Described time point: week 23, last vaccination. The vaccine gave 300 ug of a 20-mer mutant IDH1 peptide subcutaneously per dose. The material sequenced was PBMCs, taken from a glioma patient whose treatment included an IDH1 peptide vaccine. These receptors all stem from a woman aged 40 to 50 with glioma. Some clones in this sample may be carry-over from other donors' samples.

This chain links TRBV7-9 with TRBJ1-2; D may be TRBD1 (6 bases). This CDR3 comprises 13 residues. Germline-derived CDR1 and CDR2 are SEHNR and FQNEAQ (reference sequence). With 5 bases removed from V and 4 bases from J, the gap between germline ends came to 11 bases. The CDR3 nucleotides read TGTGCCAGCAGCCGAGGGGGGGGCTATGGCTACACCTTC. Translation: CASSRGGGYGYTF.

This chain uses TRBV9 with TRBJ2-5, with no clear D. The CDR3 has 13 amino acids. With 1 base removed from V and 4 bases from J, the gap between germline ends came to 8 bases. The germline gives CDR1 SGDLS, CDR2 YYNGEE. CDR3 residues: CASSVRTGETQYF. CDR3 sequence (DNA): TGTGCCAGCAGCGTAAGGACGGGAGAGACCCAGTACTTC.

CDR3 region: CASSQVETGAYQETQYF. The CDR3 DNA is TGCGCCAGCAGCCAGGTGGAGACAGGGGCGTACCAAGAGACCCAGTACTTC. The J gene is TRBJ2-5, the V gene TRBV4-1; 8 bases align to TRBD1. J gave up 0 bases and V 3 bases, and 9 bases lay outside the gene matches. The CDR3 spans 17 residues. The V gene's germline CDR1 is MGHRA and CDR2 YSYEKL.

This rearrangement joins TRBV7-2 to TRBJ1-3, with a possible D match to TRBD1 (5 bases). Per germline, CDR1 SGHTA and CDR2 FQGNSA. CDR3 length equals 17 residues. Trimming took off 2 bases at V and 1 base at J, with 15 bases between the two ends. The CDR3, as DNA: TGTGCCAGCAGCTTAATAATACATGCAGGGTCTGGAAACACCATATATTTT. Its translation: CASSLIIHAGSGNTIYF.

In nucleotides, the CDR3 is TGTGCCTGGAGTTCACGGTCTCTCAATGAGCAGTTCTTC. Its translation is CAWSSRSLNEQFF. The chain combines TRBV30 with TRBJ2-1; D is unresolved. V shed 2 bases and J shed 6 bases, with 11 bases lying between them. Looked up from germline, CDR1 is GTSNPN and CDR2 is SVGIG (reference sequence). The CDR3 is 13 amino acids. The whole variable domain, remainder taken from reference TRBV30 and TRBJ2-1, is SQTIHQWPATLVQPVGSPLSLECTVEGTSNPNLYWYRQAAGRGLQLLFYSVGIGQISSEVPQNLSASRPQDRQFILSSKKLLLSDSGFYLCAWSSRSLNEQFFGPGTRLTVL.

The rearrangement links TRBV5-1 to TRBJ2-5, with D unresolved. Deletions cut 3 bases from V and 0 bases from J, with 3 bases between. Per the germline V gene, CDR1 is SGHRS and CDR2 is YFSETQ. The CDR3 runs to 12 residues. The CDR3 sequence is CASSWDQETQYF. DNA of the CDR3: TGCGCCAGCAGCTGGGACCAAGAGACCCAGTACTTC.

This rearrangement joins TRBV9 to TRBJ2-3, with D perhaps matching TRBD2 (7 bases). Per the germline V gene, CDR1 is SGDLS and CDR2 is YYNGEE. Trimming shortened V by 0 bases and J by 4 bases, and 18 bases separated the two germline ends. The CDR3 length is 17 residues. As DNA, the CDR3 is TGTGCCAGCAGCGTAGAGGGGGGGAGCCTTGCCGCAGATACGCAGTATTTT. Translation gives CASSVEGGSLAADTQYF.

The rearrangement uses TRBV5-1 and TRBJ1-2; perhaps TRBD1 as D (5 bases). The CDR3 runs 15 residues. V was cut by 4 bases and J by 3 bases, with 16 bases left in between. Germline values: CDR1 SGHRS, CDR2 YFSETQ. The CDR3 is CASSNSGPGDYGYTF. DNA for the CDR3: TGCGCCAGCAGCAACTCAGGGCCGGGAGACTATGGCTACACCTTC. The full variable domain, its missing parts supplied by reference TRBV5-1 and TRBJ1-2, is KAGVTQTPRYLIKTRGQQVTLSCSPISGHRSVSWYQQTPGQGLQFLFEYFSETQRNKGNFPGRFSGRQFSNSRSEMNVSTLELGDSALYLCASSNSGPGDYGYTFGSGTRLTVV.

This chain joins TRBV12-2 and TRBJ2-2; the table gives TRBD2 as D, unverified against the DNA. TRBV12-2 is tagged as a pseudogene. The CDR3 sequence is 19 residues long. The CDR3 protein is CASRSSPTSGGRNTGELFF. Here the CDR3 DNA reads TGTGCAAGTCGCAGTTCCCCGACTAGCGGGGGGAGGAATACCGGGGAGCTGTTTTTT.

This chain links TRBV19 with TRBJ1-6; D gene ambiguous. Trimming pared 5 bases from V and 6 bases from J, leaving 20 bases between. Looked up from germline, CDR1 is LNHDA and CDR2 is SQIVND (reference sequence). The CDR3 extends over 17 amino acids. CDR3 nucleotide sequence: TGTGCCAGTAGTCTCGACATGTTCGGAGCCCCTAATTCACCCCTCCACTTT. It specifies CASSLDMFGAPNSPLHF.

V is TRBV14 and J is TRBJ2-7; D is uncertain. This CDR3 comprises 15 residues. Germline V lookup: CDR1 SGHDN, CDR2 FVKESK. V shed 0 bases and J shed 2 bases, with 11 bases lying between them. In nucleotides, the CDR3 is TGTGCCAGCAGCCAAGAACCAAGGGTGGCCTACGAGCAGTACTTC. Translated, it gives CASSQEPRVAYEQYF. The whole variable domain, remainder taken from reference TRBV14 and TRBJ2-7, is EAGVTQFPSHSVIEKGQTVTLRCDPISGHDNLYWYRRVMGKEIKFLLHFVKESKQDESGMPNNRFLAERTGGTYSTLKVQPAELEDSGVYFCASSQEPRVAYEQYFGPGTRLTVT.

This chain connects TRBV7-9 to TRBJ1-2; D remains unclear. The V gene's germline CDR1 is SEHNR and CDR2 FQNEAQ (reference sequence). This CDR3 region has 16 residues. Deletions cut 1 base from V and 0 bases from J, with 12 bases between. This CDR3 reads CASSLGSERANYGYTF. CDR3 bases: TGTGCCAGCAGCTTAGGGTCAGAGCGGGCTAACTATGGCTACACCTTC.

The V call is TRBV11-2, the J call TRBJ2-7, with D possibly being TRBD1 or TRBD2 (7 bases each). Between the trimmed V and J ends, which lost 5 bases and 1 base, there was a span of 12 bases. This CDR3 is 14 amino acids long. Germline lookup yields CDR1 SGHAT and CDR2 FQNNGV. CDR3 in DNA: TGTGCCAGCAGCATTCAGGGGGGGTCCTACGAGCAGTACTTC. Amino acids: CASSIQGGSYEQYF.

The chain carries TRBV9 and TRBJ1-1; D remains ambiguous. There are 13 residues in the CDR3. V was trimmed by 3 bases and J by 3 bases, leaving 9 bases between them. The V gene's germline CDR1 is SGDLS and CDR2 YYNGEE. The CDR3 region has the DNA TGTGCCAGCAGCGAGGCCGGGGACACTGAAGCTTTCTTT. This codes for CASSEAGDTEAFF.

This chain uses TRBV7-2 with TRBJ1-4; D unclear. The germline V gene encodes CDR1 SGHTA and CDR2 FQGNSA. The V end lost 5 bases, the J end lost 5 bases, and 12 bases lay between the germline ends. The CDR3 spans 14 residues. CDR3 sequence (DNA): TGTGCCAGCAGCCTCCTGGACCCAAATGAAAAACTGTTTTTT. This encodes CASSLLDPNEKLFF.

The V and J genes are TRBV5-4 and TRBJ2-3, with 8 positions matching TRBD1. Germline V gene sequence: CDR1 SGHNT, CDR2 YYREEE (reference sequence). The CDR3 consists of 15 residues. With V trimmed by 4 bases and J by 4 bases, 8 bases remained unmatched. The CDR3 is CASSGKDRVADTQYF. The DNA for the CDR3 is TGTGCCAGCAGCGGGAAGGACAGGGTCGCAGATACGCAGTATTTT.

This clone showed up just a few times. CDR3 DNA: TGTGCCAGCAGGGGCCAGGGGCTCAATCAGCCCCAGCATTTT. Protein product: CASRGQGLNQPQHF. This sequence joins TRBV6-1 and TRBJ1-5, with a tentative D call TRBD1 (6 bases). This CDR3 has 14 residues. V was trimmed by 6 bases and J by 3 bases, leaving 12 bases between them. Germline V CDR1 and CDR2: MNHNS, SASEGT.

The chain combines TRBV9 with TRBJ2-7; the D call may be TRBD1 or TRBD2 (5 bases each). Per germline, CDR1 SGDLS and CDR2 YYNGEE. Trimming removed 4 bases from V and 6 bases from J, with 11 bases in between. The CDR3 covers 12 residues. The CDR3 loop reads CASSPAGTEQYF. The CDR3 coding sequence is TGTGCCAGCAGCCCCGCCGGGACCGAGCAGTACTTC.

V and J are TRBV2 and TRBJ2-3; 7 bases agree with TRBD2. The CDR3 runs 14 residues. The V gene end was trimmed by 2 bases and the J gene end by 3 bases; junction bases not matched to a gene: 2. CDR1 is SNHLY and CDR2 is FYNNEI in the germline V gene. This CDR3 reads CASSENGGTDTQYF. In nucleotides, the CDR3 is TGTGCCAGCAGTGAAAACGGGGGGACAGATACGCAGTATTTT.

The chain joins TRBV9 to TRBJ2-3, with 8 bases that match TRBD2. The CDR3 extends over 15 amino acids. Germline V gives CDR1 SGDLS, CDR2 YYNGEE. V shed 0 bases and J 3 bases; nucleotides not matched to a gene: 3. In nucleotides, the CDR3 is TGTGCCAGCAGCGTAGACCGGGGGGGGACAGATACGCAGTATTTT. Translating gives CASSVDRGGTDTQYF. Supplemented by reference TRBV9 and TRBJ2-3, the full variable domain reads DSGVTQTPKHLITATGQRVTLRCSPRSGDLSVYWYQQSLDQGLQFLIQYYNGEERAKGNILERFSAQQFPDLHSELNLSSLELGDSALYFCASSVDRGGTDTQYFGPGTRLTVL.

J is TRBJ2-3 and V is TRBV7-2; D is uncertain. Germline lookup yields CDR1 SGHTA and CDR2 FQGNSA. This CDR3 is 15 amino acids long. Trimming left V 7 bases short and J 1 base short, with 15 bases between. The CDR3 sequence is CASTLRWVGTDTQYF. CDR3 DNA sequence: TGTGCCAGCACCCTCAGGTGGGTTGGCACAGATACGCAGTATTTT.

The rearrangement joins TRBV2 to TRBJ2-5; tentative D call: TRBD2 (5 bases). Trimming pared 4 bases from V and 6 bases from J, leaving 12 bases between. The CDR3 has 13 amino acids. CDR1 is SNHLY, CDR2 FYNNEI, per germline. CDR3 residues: CASSGGGPQTQYF. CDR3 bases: TGTGCCAGCAGTGGAGGAGGCCCTCAGACCCAGTACTTC.

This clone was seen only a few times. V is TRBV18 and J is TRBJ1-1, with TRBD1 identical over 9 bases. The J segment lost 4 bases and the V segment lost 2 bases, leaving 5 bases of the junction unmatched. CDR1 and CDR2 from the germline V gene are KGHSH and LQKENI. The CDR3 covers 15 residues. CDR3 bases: TGTGCCAGCTCACCAAGGACAGGGGCGGGCACTGAAGCTTTCTTT. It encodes CASSPRTGAGTEAFF.